Below are 10 T cell receptor beta chains sequenced from a single sample in a study of human T cells and chemical hapten exposure. TCRdb used MiXCR to reprocess the RACE reads, holding one entry per CDR3 protein. The table lists approximately 350,000 distinct CDR3 sequences, approximately 6.3% of them singletons, with around 8.4% in the top ten. Regarding time point: patch test 1, 2 weeks after DPC sensitization. Sample treatment: therapeutic diphenylcyclopropenone sensitization with weekly scalp DPC. The sequences come from whole blood, collected in connection with sensitization to the hapten diphenylcyclopropenone (DPC). The receptors were gathered from a woman in her late teens or twenties with alopecia areata. Some clones in this sample may be carry-over from other donors' samples.

On this clonotype: Being one base from a much bigger clone, this may be a read error. The V and J genes are TRBV5-1 and TRBJ2-1; tentatively, D is TRBD2 (5 bases). CDR1 and CDR2 from the germline V gene are SGHRS and YFSETQ. There are 16 residues in the CDR3. The CDR3 spells CSSSPLLGLGRDEQFF. The CDR3 DNA reads as TGCTCCAGCAGCCCACTACTCGGCCTGGGGAGAGATGAGCAGTTCTTC.

This clonotype was seen more than once but under ten times. The V and J genes are TRBV6-5 and TRBJ2-1; 10 bases align to TRBD2. J gave up 8 bases and V 2 bases, and 6 bases lay outside the gene matches. Germline V gives CDR1 MNHEY, CDR2 SVGAGI. The CDR3 is 15 amino acids. In DNA, the CDR3 is TGTGCCAGCAGTTACGACCCTAGCGGGGGTTATGAGCAGTTCTTC. This gives the protein CASSYDPSGGYEQFF.

By share, this clonotype ranks as medium-sized (0.01 to 0.1%). DNA for the CDR3: TGCGCCAGCAGCCAAGAGTCCAGGGTGGACGTCCTGACTTTC. Translating it yields CASSQESRVDVLTF. The chain couples TRBV4-1 to TRBJ2-6; D is possibly TRBD1 (5 bases). This CDR3 has 14 residues. V was pared by 0 bases and J by 11 bases, with 11 bases between. The germline V gene encodes CDR1 MGHRA and CDR2 YSYEKL.

This clonotype has more than one count but fewer than ten. The V call is TRBV7-9, the J call TRBJ2-2, with a possible D match to TRBD1 (6 bases). The germline V gene has CDR1 SEHNR and CDR2 FQNEAQ (reference sequence). V lost 6 bases and J lost 4, with 18 bases in between. The CDR3 is made up of 16 amino acids. CDR3 sequence (DNA): TGTGCCAGCAGTCTCCCGCCTAACAGGGCCACCGGGGAGCTGTTTTTT. Its protein is CASSLPPNRATGELFF. Filled out from reference TRBV7-9 and TRBJ2-2, the complete variable domain reads DTGVSQNPRHKITKRGQNVTFRCDPISEHNRLYWYRQTLGQGPEFLTYFQNEAQLEKSRLLSDRFSAERPKGSFSTLEIQRTEQGDSAMYLCASSLPPNRATGELFFGEGSRLTVL.

The chain recombines TRBV28 with TRBJ1-1; D possibly corresponds to TRBD1 (6 bases). The CDR3 totals 13 residues. V was pared by 6 bases and J by 3 bases, with 11 bases between. Germline-derived CDR1 and CDR2 are MDHEN and SYDVKM. For the CDR3, the DNA is TGTGCCAGCAGGGTACAGGGAGACACTGAAGCTTTCTTT. It yields the protein CASRVQGDTEAFF.

This clonotype was observed many times. The chain combines TRBV13 with TRBJ2-3; D unclear. Germline CDR1 and CDR2: PRHDT and FYEKMQ (reference sequence). Trimming removed 2 bases at V and 6 bases at J, with 6 bases between. The CDR3 covers 12 residues. CDR3 residues: CASSLLWDTQYF. DNA for the CDR3: TGTGCCAGCAGCTTATTATGGGATACGCAGTATTTT.

In this sample, this clonotype turned up many times. V is TRBV6-6 and J is TRBJ2-5; no clear D. Trimming left V 0 bases short and J 5 bases short, with 4 bases between. Looked up from germline, CDR1 is MNHNY and CDR2 is SVGAGI (reference sequence). This CDR3 is built from 12 residues. The CDR3 coding sequence is TGTGCCAGCAGTTACTCGTGGGAGACCCAGTACTTC. This gives the protein CASSYSWETQYF.

The chain is built from TRBV29-1 and TRBJ2-2; 7 bases agree with TRBD1. There are 13 residues in the CDR3. The V segment lost 8 bases and the J segment 7 bases; nucleotides outside the gene matches: 10. Germline CDR1 reads SQVTM; CDR2 reads ANQGSEA. The CDR3 DNA is TGCAGCTTCTCGAGGGGGCTGGGCGGGGAGCTGTTTTTT. It translates to CSFSRGLGGELFF.

This sequence joins TRBV20-1 and TRBJ2-2; D is unclear. CDR1 DFQATT and CDR2 SNEGSKA come from the germline V gene (reference sequence). The V gene lost 6 bases and the J gene lost 2 bases, with 10 bases spanning the gap. There are 13 residues in the CDR3. CDR3 sequence (DNA): TGCAGTGCAGGTGGCCAAAACACCGGGGAGCTGTTTTTT. This translates into CSAGGQNTGELFF.

This sequence joins TRBV20-1 and TRBJ1-1; the D gene is possibly TRBD1 (5 bases). Germline V gives CDR1 DFQATT, CDR2 SNEGSKA (reference sequence). CDR3 size: 15 residues. V dropped 5 bases and J dropped 0 bases, with 16 bases sitting between them. CDR3 amino acids: CSAPSTATMNTEAFF. CDR3 DNA sequence: TGCAGTGCTCCATCGACAGCCACCATGAACACTGAAGCTTTCTTT.